This T cell receptor (beta chain) came from a study of cytomegalovirus exposure and HLA in healthy donors. The study's findings and limits: In a later analysis, parvovirus B19, influenza, CMV and Epstein-Barr virus appeared linked to several top co-occurrence clusters.

CDR1 is LNHNV, CDR2 YYDKDF, per germline (reference sequence). V shed 0 bases, J shed 10 bases, and the junction held 8 bases outside the gene matches. This CDR3 spans 14 amino acids. A multiplex PCR was run with 60 Vbeta primers and 13 Jbeta primers. Some clones are missing from TCRdb's copy, which holds only in-frame ones; the method was immunoSEQ multiplex PCR. Of around 150,000 clones detected, more than 70% appear once; the ten largest clones hold 4.9%. This clone was seen a single time. Its antigen is still unknown. The chain has TRBV15 and TRBJ1-2; 7 positions match TRBD1. The material sequenced was PBMCs. This TCR derives from a male donor in good health and CMV-seronegative. Written as DNA, the CDR3 is TGTGCCACCAGCAGAGAACGCCTCACAGGGGACTACACCTTC. Translating it yields CATSRERLTGDYTF.